This entry lists 9 T cell receptor beta chains sequenced from one sample in a study of blood T cells in healthy people across ages. With a J-beta primer mix and a sample-barcoded 5' primer, a second PCR ran roughly 7 to 11 cycles. Using its own MiXCR run on the 5' RACE reads, TCRdb lists one record per CDR3 protein. The sample has almost 800,000 distinct CDR3 sequences; roughly 64% are singletons. Sequenced input: blood. The receptors were gathered from a man aged 25 to 40 in good health.

This clonotype appeared a single time. The chain recombines TRBV14 with TRBJ1-2; no definite D call. The CDR3 runs 15 residues. Trimming removed 0 bases at V and 2 bases at J, with 10 bases between. Per germline, CDR1 SGHDN and CDR2 FVKESK. CDR3 amino acids: CASSQDLQANYGYTF. In DNA form, the CDR3 reads TGTGCCAGCAGCCAAGATCTGCAGGCGAACTATGGCTACACCTTC.

This clonotype was found a few times. The chain recombines TRBV6-9 with TRBJ2-1; 7 bases match TRBD2. CDR1 MNHGY and CDR2 SVAAGI come from the germline V gene. After removal of 6 bases from V and 8 bases from J, the junction contained 19 bases not matched to a gene. The CDR3 covers 17 residues. In DNA, the CDR3 is TGTGCCAGCAGGAACGGCCCGGGGGTGACTAGCCTTGATGAGCAGTTCTTC. Translating gives CASRNGPGVTSLDEQFF.

This clonotype was counted a few times. The chain is built from TRBV3-1 and TRBJ2-3; D remains ambiguous. Germline CDR1 and CDR2: LGHDT and YNNKEL (reference sequence). The V end lost 0 bases, the J end lost 3 bases, and 7 bases lay between the germline ends. The CDR3 extends over 14 amino acids. The CDR3 is CASSQEGFTDTQYF. The CDR3 coding sequence is TGTGCCAGCAGCCAAGAGGGCTTTACAGATACGCAGTATTTT.

The chain recombines TRBV28 with TRBJ2-1; the match to TRBD1 covers 9 bases. Per the germline V gene, CDR1 is MDHEN and CDR2 is SYDVKM. The CDR3 spans 16 residues. V lost 5 bases to trimming and J lost 3 bases; unmatched junction nucleotides: 8. CDR3 protein: CASSATGGRVYNEQFF. CDR3 nucleotides: TGTGCCAGCAGTGCGACAGGGGGAAGGGTCTACAATGAGCAGTTCTTC.

The DNA for the CDR3 is TGTGCCAGCAGCCCTAGGGCAACCAATCAGCCCCAGCATTTT. It encodes CASSPRATNQPQHF. The rearrangement uses TRBV12-3 or TRBV12-4 and TRBJ1-5; D call uncertain. V lost 6 bases to trimming and J lost 3 bases, with 12 bases between them. This CDR3 is 14 amino acids long.

The chain couples TRBV5-1 to TRBJ2-5; TRBD2 matches 13 bases. The CDR3 totals 16 residues. Per germline, CDR1 SGHRS and CDR2 YFSETQ. Trimming took 4 bases from V and 6 from J; bases not matched to a gene: 9. This chain's CDR3 is CASSIGLAGVVKTQYF. Written as DNA, the CDR3 is TGCGCCAGCAGCATCGGACTAGCGGGAGTAGTCAAGACCCAGTACTTC.

The chain links TRBV29-1 to TRBJ2-7; D is perhaps TRBD1 (6 bases). The J call may be faulty, since TRBJ2-5 better matches the DNA end. The germline V gene has CDR1 SQVTM and CDR2 ANQGSEA. There are 13 residues in the CDR3. The CDR3 nucleotides read TGCAGCGTAAGATGGGGGCATGAAGAGACCCAGTACTTC. Translating gives CSVRWGHEETQYF.

The chain carries TRBV24-1 and TRBJ2-5, with D unclear. The CDR3 runs to 11 residues. Trimming left V 5 bases short and J 5 bases short, with 5 bases between. Looked up from germline, CDR1 is KGHDR and CDR2 is SFDVKD. The CDR3 region has the DNA TGTGCCACCAGTGCAACGGAGACCCAGTACTTC. Protein sequence: CATSATETQYF.

The V call is TRBV20-1, the J call TRBJ1-2, with D unresolved. V dropped 0 bases and J dropped 4 bases, with 9 bases sitting between them. Germline V gives CDR1 DFQATT, CDR2 SNEGSKA (reference sequence). There are 13 residues in the CDR3. The CDR3 DNA reads as TGCAGTGCTAGAGATTACCGGGCCTATGGCTACACCTTC. Translating gives CSARDYRAYGYTF.